The entry below describes one T cell receptor beta chain. Its antigen target is currently unknown. No base quality values were provided; no much bigger clone lies one nucleotide off. Whole blood was collected in K2EDTA tubes by collaborating institutions according to the institutions' own protocols. Collaborator samples were shipped for TCRbeta analysis as frozen whole blood, isolated PBMCs, or DNA extracted from either sample type. This sample is part of a study of blood T cell repertoires in COVID-19 (dated by TCRdb to between 2020 and 2021). Describing the broader study: Samples from collaborators originated in the United States, Italy and Spain and spanned both the acute and convalescent phases of COVID-19. Where available, HLA class I and class II types were obtained from metadata supplied by the sample provider rather than from assay-based typing. The sample metadata nearly always contained a de-identified subject ID, COVID-19 status, age in years and sex. The material from the prospective study consisted of cDNA or gDNA derived from T cells, B-cell-depleted T cells, or PBMCs. The samples were drawn from two sources: the first 160 participants of the ongoing ImmuneRACE study, and over 1,000 subjects contributed by 6 global collaborators. The dataset comprised deeply sampled blood TCRbeta repertoires from subjects exposed to, actively infected with, or recovered from COVID-19. A freely available public database, intended as a resource for researchers studying the immune response to SARS-CoV-2, is where the repertoires were released.

From the germline V gene (reference sequence), CDR1 is SEHNR and CDR2 is FQNEAQ. Unmatched junction bases come to 3, with V trimmed by 0 bases and J by 7 bases. Including the terminal cysteine and phenylalanine, the CDR3 comprises 15 residues. Just CDR3 DNA is preserved here, 45 bases in frame from base 1. What the authors observed across the whole study: The amount of clinical and demographic metadata varied by source and participant and was provided uncurated.

TCRbeta CDR3 regions were amplified from genomic DNA using the immunoSEQ Assay, a bias-controlled multiplex PCR. The authors' pipeline ran thus. Nucleated cell counts per sample were estimated from amplification of reference gene primers within the assay. Sequence reads were collapsed and filtered to measure the absolute abundance of every unique TCRbeta CDR3 rearrangement. Productive Simpson clonality was computed per sample as the square root of Simpson's diversity index over productive rearrangements. The immuneACCESS repertoire file appears here via TCRdb, limited to in-frame rearrangements. These files lack a portion of the clones; in checked studies, under half of the deficit traces to unresolved V genes, and the cause of the others is not known. D and trimming were read from the DNA, whereas the V and J calls and clone size are those reported in that table. Present in this sample are about 190,000 clones, approximately 78% of which were seen just once. The ten largest account for about 2.8% of the sample.

Recombination joined TRBV7-9 with TRBJ1-4, with TRBD1 identical over 9 junction bases. The specimen sequenced was peripheral blood. The sequence derives from a woman at least 80 years old with active or convalescent COVID-19. The nucleotide sequence is given as TGTGCCAGCAGCTTAGCGGGGACAGGGATTGAAAAACTGTTTTTT. Protein translation: CASSLAGTGIEKLFF.